These 25 T cell receptor beta chains were sequenced from one sample in a study of T-cell memory formation after mild COVID-19. Using its own MiXCR run on the 5' RACE reads, TCRdb lists one record per CDR3 protein. The table includes approximately 570,000 distinct CDR3 sequences, 18% detected once. Sequencing was carried out using PBMCs or a T cell subset sorted from them (not recorded which). Every receptor here comes from an adult woman who had mild COVID-19 (a few samples of this study predate the infection). Cell type and time point are not known.

The chain carries TRBV6-5 and TRBJ2-3; 10 bases are shared with TRBD2. Germline trimming cut 0 bases from V and 2 bases from J; bases unmatched to any gene: 2. This CDR3 is built from 16 residues. The germline CDR1 and CDR2 sequences are MNHEY and SVGAGI. The CDR3 DNA reads as TGTGCCAGCAGTTACTCGAGCGGGGGGGCCACAGATACGCAGTATTTT. It yields the protein CASSYSSGGATDTQYF.

This clonotype has at least ten counts. The chain links TRBV4-2 to TRBJ2-3; a weak D match, TRBD2 (5 bases). V gave up 1 base and J gave up 0 bases, with 5 bases separating them. This CDR3 has 14 amino acids. Germline loops: CDR1 LGHNA, CDR2 YNFKEQ. CDR3 sequence (DNA): TGTGCCAGCAGCCAAGGGACTAGCACAGATACGCAGTATTTT. It yields the protein CASSQGTSTDTQYF.

The CDR3 sequence: CASSETSGREDTQYF. CDR3 coding DNA: TGCGCCAGCAGCGAAACTAGCGGGAGGGAAGATACGCAGTATTTT. V usage is TRBV5-1 and J usage is TRBJ2-3, with 13 bases that match TRBD2. Per germline, CDR1 SGHRS and CDR2 YFSETQ. This CDR3 is 15 amino acids long. J was trimmed by 5 bases and V by 4 bases; bases with no gene match: 4.

This chain uses TRBV7-2 with TRBJ2-1; D might be TRBD2 (6 bases). Deletions cut 1 base from V and 8 bases from J, with 9 bases between. Germline CDR1 SGHTA, CDR2 FQGNSA. This CDR3 region has 13 residues. CDR3 nucleotides: TGTGCCAGCAGCTTAGGGACTACCTATGAGCAGTTCTTC. Translated: CASSLGTTYEQFF. Full variable domain (outside the CDR3, taken from reference TRBV7-2 and TRBJ2-1): GAGVSQSPSNKVTEKGKDVELRCDPISGHTALYWYRQSLGQGLEFLIYFQGNSAPDKSGLPSDRFSAERTGGSVSTLTIQRTQQEDSAVYLCASSLGTTYEQFFGPGTRLTVL.

Only a few counts were recorded for this clonotype. The J gene is TRBJ2-3, the V gene TRBV5-1, with D perhaps TRBD2 (6 bases). V was shortened by 4 bases and J by 1 base, with 16 bases between the two germline ends. In germline, CDR1 is SGHRS, CDR2 YFSETQ. There are 16 residues in the CDR3. The CDR3 spells CASSPRTTFGTDTQYF. The CDR3 nucleotides are TGCGCCAGCAGCCCCAGGACTACTTTTGGCACAGATACGCAGTATTTT. The full variable domain, completed using reference TRBV5-1 and TRBJ2-3, is KAGVTQTPRYLIKTRGQQVTLSCSPISGHRSVSWYQQTPGQGLQFLFEYFSETQRNKGNFPGRFSGRQFSNSRSEMNVSTLELGDSALYLCASSPRTTFGTDTQYFGPGTRLTVL.

This clonotype was found many times. The V gene is TRBV19, the J gene TRBJ2-2; TRBD1 is a possible D gene (6 bases). CDR1 and CDR2 from the germline V gene are LNHDA and SQIVND (reference sequence). The CDR3 sequence is 15 residues long. V shed 3 bases and J shed 6 bases, with 14 bases lying between them. CDR3 amino acids: CASSIGGQRAGELFF. The CDR3 DNA is TGTGCCAGTAGTATTGGCGGACAGAGGGCCGGGGAGCTGTTTTTT.

The chain has TRBV12-3 or TRBV12-4 and TRBJ2-2; D gene unclear. The CDR3 spans 15 residues. V was clipped by 1 base and J by 7 bases, with 13 bases between them. CDR3 protein: CASSLEEGSVGELFF. The CDR3 nucleotides read TGTGCCAGCAGTTTAGAAGAAGGAAGTGTCGGGGAGCTGTTTTTT.

This clonotype has just a few counts. The rearrangement links TRBV9 to TRBJ2-7, with D hard to call. Between the trimmed V and J ends, which lost 0 bases and 6 bases, there was a span of 10 bases. Looked up from germline, CDR1 is SGDLS and CDR2 is YYNGEE. This CDR3 has 13 residues. The CDR3 coding sequence is TGTGCCAGCAGCGTAGGCTTAACCTCCGAGCAGTACTTC. This encodes CASSVGLTSEQYF.

The V gene is TRBV5-1, the J gene TRBJ2-2; 10 positions match TRBD2. V lost 4 bases to trimming and J lost 0 bases; unmatched junction nucleotides: 9. This CDR3 has 18 amino acids. Germline V gives CDR1 SGHRS, CDR2 YFSETQ. The CDR3 loop is CASSVSGGPASNTGELFF. The CDR3 nucleotides read TGCGCCAGCAGCGTTAGCGGGGGGCCGGCATCGAACACCGGGGAGCTGTTTTTT.

This chain's CDR3 is CASRRNEQFF. The CDR3 DNA is TGTGCCAGCAGACGAAATGAGCAGTTCTTC. The chain joins TRBV12-3 or TRBV12-4 to TRBJ2-1; D gene uncertain. Trimming removed 6 bases from V and 7 bases from J, with 4 bases in between. This CDR3 contains 10 residues.

This chain connects TRBV6-5 to TRBJ1-4, with TRBD1 matching over 9 bases. With 6 bases clipped from V and 0 bases from J, the junction kept 11 bases outside the gene matches. The CDR3 runs to 18 residues. Germline CDR1 MNHEY, CDR2 SVGAGI. The CDR3 DNA follows: TGTGCCAGCAGAGGGCTACAGGGGGCTACTTCAACTAATGAAAAACTGTTTTTT. It codes for CASRGLQGATSTNEKLFF.

There are a few counts of this clonotype. The chain combines TRBV21-1 with TRBJ1-1; the listed D gene, TRBD1, was not tested against the DNA. TRBV21-1 is a pseudogene segment. CDR3 length equals 17 residues. CDR3: CAPRAGTPMPGATEAFF. The CDR3 DNA sequence: TGTGCCCCCAGGGCGGGGACACCTATGCCTGGGGCGACTGAAGCTTTCTTT.

Concerning this clonotype: At one end the junction does not follow the germline gene, possibly because of a read error. V usage is TRBV20-1 and J usage is TRBJ2-1; 15 nucleotides agree with TRBD2. Germline V lookup: CDR1 DFQATT, CDR2 SNEGSKA (reference sequence). The CDR3 totals 14 residues. DNA of the CDR3: TGCAGTGCTACTCCGGGACTAGCGGGAGGCGACCTCACCTTC. It yields the protein CSATPGLAGGDLTF.

The CDR3 bases are TGTGCCAGCAGCTTGGTAGGCTCGAACTACGAGCAGTACTTC. It yields the protein CASSLVGSNYEQYF. The chain links TRBV5-6 to TRBJ2-7; D uncertain. Germline-derived CDR1 and CDR2 are SGHDT and YYEEEE. This CDR3 spans 14 amino acids. V lost 0 bases and J lost 3, with 10 bases in between.

This clonotype appeared a few times. V and J are TRBV12-3 or TRBV12-4 and TRBJ1-3, with D perhaps matching TRBD1 (6 bases). The CDR3 has 15 amino acids. V lost 5 bases and J 2 bases, leaving 13 bases between the germline ends. CDR3 sequence: CASSLTGPPGNTIYF. CDR3 nucleotide sequence: TGTGCCAGCAGTCTTACAGGGCCCCCTGGAAACACCATATATTTT.

The rearrangement uses TRBV5-4 and TRBJ2-1; 10 nucleotides align to TRBD1. The CDR3 consists of 16 residues. The V segment lost 4 bases and the J segment 4 bases; nucleotides outside the gene matches: 8. In germline, CDR1 is SGHNT, CDR2 YYREEE (reference sequence). The CDR3 DNA reads as TGTGCCAGCAGCAAAGACAGGGGGCGGATGTACAATGAGCAGTTCTTC. Translation: CASSKDRGRMYNEQFF.

This clonotype was seen only a few times. The chain employs TRBV29-1 and TRBJ2-7; 8 bases are shared with TRBD2. There are 15 residues in the CDR3. Germline loops: CDR1 SQVTM, CDR2 ANQGSEA. The ends lost 2 bases at V and 2 bases at J; junction bases unmatched: 8. The CDR3 nucleotides read TGCAGCGTTGAACTAGCGGGCCTTGGGACCTACGAGCAGTACTTC. Amino acids: CSVELAGLGTYEQYF.

The CDR3 loop is CASSPSSAGTYEQYF. DNA for the CDR3: TGTGCCAGCTCACCTTCTTCGGCAGGCACCTACGAGCAGTACTTC. The chain links TRBV18 to TRBJ2-7; the D is unclear. This CDR3 region has 15 residues. CDR1 KGHSH and CDR2 LQKENI come from the germline V gene. Trimming took 3 bases from V and 2 from J, leaving 14 bases between them.

V is TRBV19 and J is TRBJ1-5, with D possibly TRBD1 on 6 matching bases. This CDR3 is 13 amino acids long. V was shortened by 4 bases and J by 9 bases, with 13 bases between the two germline ends. Germline CDR1 LNHDA, CDR2 SQIVND (reference sequence). CDR3 nucleotides: TGTGCCAGTAGTAAGGGGGGAAGTCGGCCCCAGCATTTT. This translates into CASSKGGSRPQHF.

The table lists this clonotype with many counts. The chain has TRBV5-1 and TRBJ2-6; no clear D gene. This CDR3 has 17 residues. V shed 7 bases and J shed 2 bases, with 19 bases lying between them. The germline CDR1 and CDR2 sequences are SGHRS and YFSETQ. The CDR3 DNA sequence: TGCGCCAGCTCCCAGAGAGGTGCATCCCCTGGGGCCAACGTCCTGACTTTC. Protein product: CASSQRGASPGANVLTF.

This clonotype came up a few times. The rearrangement joins TRBV29-1 to TRBJ2-5, with D perhaps matching TRBD2 (6 bases). The CDR3 is made up of 20 amino acids. Germline CDR1 reads SQVTM; CDR2 reads ANQGSEA. V was cut by 4 bases and J by 5 bases, with 35 bases left in between. As DNA, the CDR3 is TGCAGCGTTGGGGCAGTTTTTTCTACTAGCCGCGTGGGGTTCATGGAGACCCAGTACTTC. Protein sequence: CSVGAVFSTSRVGFMETQYF.

The V call is TRBV15, the J call TRBJ2-7; tentatively, D is TRBD2 (5 bases). Germline assignment: CDR1 LNHNV and CDR2 YYDKDF (reference sequence). This CDR3 comprises 15 residues. Trimming pared 0 bases from V and 3 bases from J, leaving 12 bases between. CDR3 DNA sequence: TGTGCCACCAGCAGAGATAAGGAGGTCGGCTACGAGCAGTACTTC. Protein sequence: CATSRDKEVGYEQYF. The whole variable domain, filled in from reference TRBV15 and TRBJ2-7, reads DAMVIQNPRYQVTQFGKPVTLSCSQTLNHNVMYWYQQKSSQAPKLLFHYYDKDFNNEADTPDNFQSRRPNTSFCFLDIRSPGLGDTAMYLCATSRDKEVGYEQYFGPGTRLTVT.

The CDR3 nucleotides are TGCGCCAGCAGCTTGGATGCAGGGCTGGATTCACCCCTCCACTTT. It specifies CASSLDAGLDSPLHF. The chain links TRBV5-1 to TRBJ1-6, with D perhaps TRBD1 (5 bases). V lost 0 bases, J lost 8 bases, and 12 bases lay in between. The CDR3 length is 15 residues. Looked up from germline, CDR1 is SGHRS and CDR2 is YFSETQ. The full variable domain, with the rest looked up from reference TRBV5-1 and TRBJ1-6, is KAGVTQTPRYLIKTRGQQVTLSCSPISGHRSVSWYQQTPGQGLQFLFEYFSETQRNKGNFPGRFSGRQFSNSRSEMNVSTLELGDSALYLCASSLDAGLDSPLHFGNGTRLTVT.

This clonotype was recorded at least ten times. The chain couples TRBV4-2 to TRBJ2-7; TRBD1 or TRBD2 may be the D gene (5 bases each). Trimming took 1 base from V and 0 from J, leaving 10 bases between them. CDR3 length: 15 residues. Germline CDR1 reads LGHNA; CDR2 reads YNFKEQ. CDR3 protein: CASSQGGAGSYEQYF. CDR3 in DNA: TGTGCCAGCAGCCAAGGTGGGGCGGGCTCCTACGAGCAGTACTTC.

The chain uses TRBV6-6 and TRBJ2-3; D gene ambiguous. Germline V gene data show CDR1 as MNHNY and CDR2 as SVGAGI (reference sequence). This CDR3 contains 13 residues. Trimming cost V 4 bases and J 6 bases, with 11 bases left between them. The CDR3 spells CASSLSPPDTQYF. In nucleotides, the CDR3 is TGTGCCAGCAGTTTAAGTCCTCCGGATACGCAGTATTTT.